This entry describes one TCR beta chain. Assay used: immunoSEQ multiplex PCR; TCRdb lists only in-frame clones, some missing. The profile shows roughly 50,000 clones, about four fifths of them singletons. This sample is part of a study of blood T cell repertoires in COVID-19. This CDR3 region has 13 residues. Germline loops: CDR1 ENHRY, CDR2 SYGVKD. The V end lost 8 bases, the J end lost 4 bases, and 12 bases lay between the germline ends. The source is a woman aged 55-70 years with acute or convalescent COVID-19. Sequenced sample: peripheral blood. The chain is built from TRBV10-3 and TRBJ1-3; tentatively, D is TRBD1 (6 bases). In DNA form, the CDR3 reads TGTGCCATCGGGTCAGGGGCCGGAAACACCATATATTTT. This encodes CAIGSGAGNTIYF.